One sample yielded the 31 T cell receptor beta chains listed below, sequenced in a study of T cell clonotyping in hematopoietic cell transplantation. Some clones are missing from TCRdb's copy, which holds only in-frame ones; the method was immunoSEQ multiplex PCR. This table has 13,000 to 15,000 clones, around two thirds appearing once. What was sequenced was PBMCs. These receptors came from a human donor who either received an allogeneic hematopoietic cell transplant for a myeloid malignancy or was a related donor (not recorded which). Some clones in this sample may be carry-over from other donors' samples.

The gene calls are TRBV30 and TRBJ1-3; no firm D call. This CDR3 has 16 residues. Germline V gives CDR1 GTSNPN, CDR2 SVGIG (reference sequence). The V gene lost 0 bases and the J gene lost 2 bases, with 14 bases spanning the gap. CDR3 bases: TGTGCCTGGAGTGTAGGACTTCTTAACGCTGGAAACACCATATATTTT. Protein: CAWSVGLLNAGNTIYF.

The chain links TRBV4-1 to TRBJ2-1; TRBD2 matches 7 bases. The length of the CDR3 is 16 residues. Germline lookup yields CDR1 MGHRA and CDR2 YSYEKL. Trimming at V came to 0 bases and at J to 7 bases, leaving 9 bases not matched to a gene. The CDR3 sequence is CASSQDVEGGWNEQFF. The CDR3, as DNA: TGCGCCAGCAGCCAAGATGTTGAGGGAGGGTGGAATGAGCAGTTCTTC.

The chain uses TRBV4-3 and TRBJ1-2; D remains unclear. V was cut by 6 bases and J by 5 bases, with 16 bases left in between. The CDR3 totals 14 residues. Germline V lookup: CDR1 LGHNA, CDR2 YSLEER. DNA of the CDR3: TGCGCCAGCAGAAGAGGGCGGTTGAGGTATGGCTACACCTTC. Residues: CASRRGRLRYGYTF.

The V gene is TRBV30, the J gene TRBJ1-4; D not certain. V was pared by 0 bases and J by 8 bases, with 10 bases between. The CDR3 sequence is 13 residues long. From germline, CDR1 is GTSNPN and CDR2 SVGIG (reference sequence). Here the CDR3 DNA reads TGTGCCTGGAGTGTAGGCCCGCGGGAAAAACTGTTTTTT. This encodes CAWSVGPREKLFF.

The chain joins TRBV25-1 to TRBJ1-1; D gene ambiguous. Between the trimmed V and J ends, which lost 1 base and 1 base, there was a span of 7 bases. The CDR3 runs to 14 residues. Germline CDR1 reads MGHDK; CDR2 reads SYGVNS. The CDR3 sequence is CASSEWSENTEAFF. CDR3 nucleotide sequence: TGTGCCAGCAGTGAATGGAGCGAGAACACTGAAGCTTTCTTT.

The chain recombines TRBV28 with TRBJ2-3, with D uncertain. With 2 bases removed from V and 0 bases from J, the gap between germline ends came to 6 bases. This CDR3 spans 14 amino acids. From germline, CDR1 is MDHEN and CDR2 SYDVKM. The CDR3 nucleotides are TGTGCCAGCAGTTTAGGCATCAGCACAGATACGCAGTATTTT. The encoded protein is CASSLGISTDTQYF.

This chain links TRBV30 with TRBJ2-7; no clear D gene. Trimming removed 2 bases at V and 2 bases at J, with 10 bases between. The CDR3 has 13 residues. Germline CDR1 is GTSNPN and CDR2 is SVGIG (reference sequence). CDR3 in amino acids: CAWSMDRAYEQYF. Written as DNA, the CDR3 is TGTGCCTGGAGTATGGACCGGGCCTACGAGCAGTACTTC.

Remarks on this clone: Other DNA sequences within the sample encode an identical CDR3. The rearrangement joins TRBV6-5 to TRBJ1-2, with D perhaps TRBD1 (6 bases). Germline lookup yields CDR1 MNHEY and CDR2 SVGAGI. The V end was cut by 5 bases, the J end by 1 base, with 8 bases between. The CDR3 spans 13 residues. The CDR3 nucleotides read TGTGCCAGCAGTCCGGACAGTAACTATGGCTACACCTTC. It yields the protein CASSPDSNYGYTF.

The rearrangement uses TRBV30 and TRBJ2-1, with D perhaps matching TRBD1 or TRBD2 (6 bases each). In germline, CDR1 is GTSNPN, CDR2 SVGIG (reference sequence). V dropped 0 bases and J dropped 4 bases, with 10 bases sitting between them. The CDR3 length is 14 residues. CDR3 protein: CAWSVTRGYNEQFF. CDR3 nucleotide sequence: TGTGCCTGGAGTGTGACTAGGGGGTACAATGAGCAGTTCTTC.

The chain has TRBV6-5 and TRBJ1-2; no definite D call. V dropped 7 bases and J dropped 4 bases, with 16 bases sitting between them. This CDR3 is 14 amino acids long. Germline V CDR1 and CDR2: MNHEY, SVGAGI. The CDR3 DNA sequence: TGTGCCAGCAAGATTACGGTTCTGGCCTATGGCTACACCTTC. Protein sequence: CASKITVLAYGYTF.

The chain has TRBV28 and TRBJ1-3; possible D gene TRBD1, 5 bases. CDR1 MDHEN and CDR2 SYDVKM come from the germline V gene. The CDR3 is made up of 17 amino acids. Trimming stripped 7 bases from V and 3 bases from J, with 22 bases between. The CDR3 region is CASNPLGAAQVGNTIYF. As DNA, the CDR3 is TGTGCCAGCAATCCCCTCGGGGCAGCTCAGGTTGGAAACACCATATATTTT.

The chain links TRBV6-1 to TRBJ1-2; the D gene is possibly TRBD1 (5 bases). Germline V gene data show CDR1 as MNHNS and CDR2 as SASEGT. Trimming shortened V by 1 base and J by 7 bases, and 16 bases separated the two germline ends. This CDR3 is built from 15 residues. CDR3 protein: CASSEEAGGGGGYTF. For the CDR3, the DNA is TGTGCCAGCAGTGAAGAAGCTGGGGGAGGAGGTGGCTACACCTTC.

With respect to this clone: In the same sample, other DNA sequences code for this CDR3. V gene TRBV30 combines with J gene TRBJ2-5, with D possibly TRBD2 on 5 matching bases. Trimming left V 4 bases short and J 5 bases short, with 11 bases between. This CDR3 is built from 12 residues. Germline CDR1 is GTSNPN and CDR2 is SVGIG (reference sequence). The CDR3 region is CAWNLAGETQYF. The DNA of the CDR3 is TGTGCCTGGAATCTAGCCGGGGAGACCCAGTACTTC.

This clone was detected only a few times. The chain uses TRBV29-1 and TRBJ1-3; D ambiguous. V was trimmed by 6 bases and J by 6 bases, leaving 3 bases between them. This CDR3 has 9 residues. Germline assignment: CDR1 SQVTM and CDR2 ANQGSEA. CDR3 DNA: TGCAGCGTGGAAAACACCATATATTTT. Its translation is CSVENTIYF.

The genes are TRBV29-1 and TRBJ2-5; D remains unclear. Deletions cut 2 bases from V and 6 bases from J, with 4 bases between. The length of the CDR3 is 10 residues. CDR1 is SQVTM, CDR2 ANQGSEA, per germline. DNA for the CDR3: TGCAGCGTTGAAAAGCAGACCCAGTACTTC. As protein: CSVEKQTQYF.

With regard to this clone: A read error may produce the germline difference seen at one junction end. The J gene is TRBJ2-6, the V gene TRBV7-3, with D perhaps matching TRBD1 or TRBD2 (5 bases each). Looked up from germline, CDR1 is SGHTA and CDR2 is FQGTGA. The CDR3 runs to 14 residues. CDR3 sequence (DNA): TGTGCCAGCAGCTTAATGGCCGGGGCCAACGTTCTGACTTTC. Amino acid sequence: CASSLMAGANVLTF.

This chain uses TRBV30 with TRBJ1-4; D uncertain. Germline V gene sequence: CDR1 GTSNPN, CDR2 SVGIG (reference sequence). V was shortened by 4 bases and J by 6 bases, with 12 bases between the two germline ends. The length of the CDR3 is 13 residues. The CDR3 sequence is CAWNRGNDEKLFF. The CDR3 nucleotides are TGTGCCTGGAATCGAGGGAATGATGAAAAACTGTTTTTT.

V gene TRBV2 combines with J gene TRBJ2-3; TRBD1 agrees at 10 bases. J was trimmed by 4 bases and V by 6 bases; bases with no gene match: 7. This CDR3 has 15 amino acids. The V gene's germline CDR1 is SNHLY and CDR2 FYNNEI. Written as DNA, the CDR3 is TGTGCCAGCAGGGAGAGGACAGGGGGGGCAGATACGCAGTATTTT. The encoded protein is CASRERTGGADTQYF.

In its sample, this clone was seen a few times. The V gene is TRBV5-6, the J gene TRBJ2-5, with 9 bases matching TRBD1. This CDR3 has 13 amino acids. V shed 3 bases, J shed 4 bases, and the junction held 1 base outside the gene matches. Germline CDR1 SGHDT, CDR2 YYEEEE. The CDR3 DNA sequence: TGTGCCAGCAGCTGGGACAGGGCAGAGACCCAGTACTTC. It is translated as CASSWDRAETQYF.

The CDR3 protein is CASSRLSGNYEQYF. The CDR3 DNA reads as TGTGCCAGCAGCCGCCTTAGCGGAAACTACGAGCAGTACTTC. V gene TRBV7-2 combines with J gene TRBJ2-5; tentative D call: TRBD2 (6 bases). The J call may be in error: the DNA end matches TRBJ2-7 better. CDR3 length equals 14 residues. Germline values: CDR1 SGHTA, CDR2 FQGNSA.

The chain couples TRBV29-1 to TRBJ2-2, with a weak D call TRBD1 (6 bases). Trimming took 7 bases from V and 2 from J, leaving 14 bases between them. The CDR3 is 14 amino acids. Looked up from germline, CDR1 is SQVTM and CDR2 is ANQGSEA. The CDR3 DNA reads TGCAGCGCACTAGGACAGTCCAACACCGGGGAGCTGTTTTTT. It is translated as CSALGQSNTGELFF.

The chain joins TRBV7-2 to TRBJ2-7, with TRBD1 identical over 7 bases. With V trimmed by 6 bases and J by 5 bases, 7 bases remained unmatched. Per the germline V gene, CDR1 is SGHTA and CDR2 is FQGNSA. The CDR3 extends over 13 amino acids. The CDR3 here is CASRSGGRNEQYF. CDR3 sequence (DNA): TGTGCCAGCAGATCAGGGGGAAGGAACGAGCAGTACTTC.

The V gene is TRBV30, the J gene TRBJ1-4; D not certain. The CDR3 runs to 13 residues. Deletions cut 0 bases from V and 7 bases from J, with 9 bases between. Germline V gives CDR1 GTSNPN, CDR2 SVGIG (reference sequence). The CDR3 sequence is CAWSVQSAEKLFF. The DNA for the CDR3 is TGTGCCTGGAGTGTACAGTCGGCTGAAAAACTGTTTTTT.

V and J are TRBV30 and TRBJ1-1; 7 bases map to TRBD1. The CDR3 totals 15 residues. Unmatched junction bases numbered 6, after V lost 2 bases and J lost 0 bases. CDR1 and CDR2 from the germline V gene are GTSNPN and SVGIG (reference sequence). The CDR3 is CAWSKMTGLNTEAFF. CDR3 bases: TGTGCCTGGAGTAAAATGACAGGGTTGAACACTGAAGCTTTCTTT.

This clone was counted only a few times. The V and J genes are TRBV6-5 and TRBJ2-7; 7 bases fit TRBD1. Germline trimming cut 5 bases from V and 2 bases from J; bases unmatched to any gene: 3. Germline CDR1 is MNHEY and CDR2 is SVGAGI. The CDR3 totals 13 residues. This CDR3 reads CASSRGQTYEQYF. The CDR3 bases are TGTGCCAGCAGTCGGGGACAGACCTACGAGCAGTACTTC.

The rearrangement links TRBV6-5 to TRBJ1-1; 7 bases align to TRBD1. Trimming removed 7 bases from V and 0 bases from J; junction bases left unmatched: 5. The germline V gene has CDR1 MNHEY and CDR2 SVGAGI. CDR3 size: 14 residues. The CDR3 loop reads CASNRDSLNTEAFF. CDR3 coding DNA: TGTGCCAGCAACCGGGACAGCCTGAACACTGAAGCTTTCTTT.

The chain recombines TRBV5-1 with TRBJ2-5; D remains ambiguous. This CDR3 comprises 14 residues. Germline loops: CDR1 SGHRS, CDR2 YFSETQ. The germline V and J ends were trimmed by 2 bases and 1 base, with 9 bases remaining between them. CDR3 bases: TGCGCCAGCAGCTTAGCCAGATCCCAAGAGACCCAGTACTTC. This translates into CASSLARSQETQYF.

In its sample, this clone was seen a few times. The chain is built from TRBV9 and TRBJ2-5; no clear D gene. V was pared by 0 bases and J by 5 bases, with 11 bases between. The CDR3 runs 14 residues. Germline CDR1 SGDLS, CDR2 YYNGEE. CDR3 DNA sequence: TGTGCCAGCAGCGTAGAGACGGTGGGGGAGACCCAGTACTTC. Its translation: CASSVETVGETQYF.

The V and J genes are TRBV30 and TRBJ1-1, with 8 bases fitting TRBD1. CDR3 length: 14 amino acids. The V segment lost 4 bases and the J segment 0 bases; nucleotides outside the gene matches: 4. From germline, CDR1 is GTSNPN and CDR2 SVGIG (reference sequence). Written as DNA, the CDR3 is TGTGCCTGGACCCGGGACAGGCTGAACACTGAAGCTTTCTTT. Translation gives CAWTRDRLNTEAFF.

V and J are TRBV4-3 and TRBJ2-5, with D possibly matching TRBD2 (6 bases). TRBJ2-7 explains the end of the DNA better; the J call may be wrong. Germline V CDR1 and CDR2: LGHNA, YSLEER. The CDR3 length is 15 residues. In DNA, the CDR3 is TGCGCCAGCAGCCAACTACTAGCTGCCGCGGGCGAGCAGTACTTC. Protein: CASSQLLAAAGEQYF.

This chain connects TRBV6-1 to TRBJ2-7; D is undetermined. V lost 2 bases and J 4 bases, leaving 6 bases between the germline ends. From germline, CDR1 is MNHNS and CDR2 SASEGT. CDR3 length: 12 residues. The CDR3 spells CASSEIFYEQYF. CDR3 coding DNA: TGTGCCAGCAGTGAAATATTTTACGAGCAGTACTTC.